This passage covers 2 T cell receptor beta chains from one sample sequenced in a study of cytomegalovirus exposure and HLA in healthy donors. 60 Vbeta and 13 Jbeta primers were used in PCR. Measured with immunoSEQ multiplex PCR; TCRdb has only the in-frame clones, and not every one. The table has approximately 120,000 clones, around three quarters seen once. Specimen: PBMCs. The receptors come from a female donor in good health and CMV-seronegative.

This clone was counted once. V gene TRBV9 combines with J gene TRBJ2-5; D perhaps matches TRBD2 (6 bases). The CDR3 totals 14 residues. The germline V gene encodes CDR1 SGDLS and CDR2 YYNGEE. V gave up 1 base and J gave up 2 bases, with 9 bases separating them. CDR3 residues: CASSVLGGQETQYF. The DNA of the CDR3 is TGTGCCAGCAGCGTACTCGGGGGACAAGAGACCCAGTACTTC. The variable domain in full, completed from reference TRBV9 and TRBJ2-5, reads DSGVTQTPKHLITATGQRVTLRCSPRSGDLSVYWYQQSLDQGLQFLIQYYNGEERAKGNILERFSAQQFPDLHSELNLSSLELGDSALYFCASSVLGGQETQYFGPGTRLLVL.

This chain joins TRBV6-5 and TRBJ1-2, with 10 bases that match TRBD1. Germline loops: CDR1 MNHEY, CDR2 SVGAGI. The V gene end was trimmed by 7 bases and the J gene end by 2 bases; junction bases not matched to a gene: 7. This CDR3 region has 15 residues. Here the CDR3 reads CASKLRTGGNYGYTF. In DNA, the CDR3 is TGTGCCAGCAAACTACGGACAGGGGGGAACTATGGCTACACCTTC.